The next 17 T cell receptor beta chains were all read from a single sample in a study of cytomegalovirus exposure and HLA in healthy donors. Data came from immunoSEQ multiplex PCR; TCRdb stores just in-frame clones and leaves some out. In the table there are 190,000 or so clones, 80% to 85% of which are singletons. Specimen: PBMCs. The receptors originated from a woman between 18 and 29 years old in good health and CMV-seropositive.

The chain is built from TRBV5-1 and TRBJ2-7; TRBD1 agrees at 9 bases. V lost 6 bases, J lost 7 bases, and 17 bases stayed unmatched. Germline V gene data show CDR1 as SGHRS and CDR2 as YFSETQ. CDR3 length equals 16 residues. DNA of the CDR3: TGCGCCAGCACTTTTGGCATGGGGACAGGGTCTAAGGAGCAGTACTTC. Protein: CASTFGMGTGSKEQYF.

This clone ranks as medium-sized. V is TRBV27 and J is TRBJ2-5, with 9 bases aligning to TRBD2. This CDR3 is 18 amino acids long. Germline V gene lookup returns CDR1 MNHEY and CDR2 SMNVEV (reference sequence). V was clipped by 7 bases and J by 1 base; unmatched bases: 16. This CDR3 reads CASNLFHRGLAPQETQYF. In nucleotides, the CDR3 is TGTGCCAGCAATTTGTTCCATCGGGGACTAGCCCCCCAAGAGACCCAGTACTTC.

The V call is TRBV6-5, the J call TRBJ2-1; D perhaps matches TRBD2 (5 bases). The CDR3 is 15 residues long. Germline assignment: CDR1 MNHEY and CDR2 SVGAGI. Trimming removed 2 bases at V and 1 base at J, with 9 bases between. The CDR3 reads CASSYGGVSYNEQFF. CDR3 in DNA: TGTGCCAGCAGTTACGGAGGTGTGTCCTACAATGAGCAGTTCTTC.

The chain uses TRBV4-3 and TRBJ2-3, with 10 bases identical to TRBD1. The CDR3 runs 14 residues. Trimming at V came to 2 bases and at J to 7 bases, leaving 3 bases not matched to a gene. The germline V gene has CDR1 LGHNA and CDR2 YSLEER. This chain's CDR3 is CASSQRTGGNTQYF. As DNA, the CDR3 is TGCGCCAGCAGCCAACGGACAGGGGGAAATACGCAGTATTTT.

The chain is built from TRBV6-5 and TRBJ1-5; a weak D match, TRBD1 (5 bases). Germline-derived CDR1 and CDR2 are MNHEY and SVGAGI. V gave up 6 bases and J gave up 5 bases, with 17 bases separating them. CDR3 length: 15 amino acids. In nucleotides, the CDR3 is TGTGCCAGCAGGCGATCCGGGACTGTAGATCAGCCCCAGCATTTT. Its translation: CASRRSGTVDQPQHF.

The chain uses TRBV5-4 and TRBJ2-7; tentative D call: TRBD2 (6 bases). The CDR3 contains 13 residues. V was cut by 2 bases and J by 7 bases, with 13 bases left in between. Germline-derived CDR1 and CDR2 are SGHNT and YYREEE (reference sequence). CDR3 in DNA: TGTGCCAGCAGCTTCGGTGGGGGGTGGGAGCAGTACTTC. Its translation: CASSFGGGWEQYF.

This rearrangement joins TRBV5-1 to TRBJ2-7, with 8 bases fitting TRBD1. Trimming took 0 bases from V and 2 from J; bases not matched to a gene: 1. This CDR3 spans 14 amino acids. CDR1 SGHRS and CDR2 YFSETQ come from the germline V gene. The CDR3 coding sequence is TGCGCCAGCAGCTTGGCGGGACAGGCCTACGAGCAGTACTTC. It specifies CASSLAGQAYEQYF.

This clone has only one observation. J is TRBJ2-7 and V is TRBV2; 7 bases match TRBD1. V lost 10 bases and J lost 5; bases outside the gene matches: 11. Germline CDR1 is SNHLY and CDR2 is FYNNEI. The CDR3 runs 13 residues. The DNA of the CDR3 is TGTGCCACACAGGGGCCAGGGCGGGACGAGCAGTACTTC. It translates to CATQGPGRDEQYF.

This clone appeared a few times. The chain couples TRBV18 to TRBJ2-5, with 13 bases lining up with TRBD2. V trimming: 3 bases; J trimming: 0 bases; junction bases outside the gene matches: 13. CDR3 length equals 20 residues. CDR1 is KGHSH and CDR2 is LQKENI in the germline V gene. The CDR3 region has the DNA TGTGCCAGCTCACCGGCCTCGGGACTAGCGGGGAGGAGGTACCAAGAGACCCAGTACTTC. It yields the protein CASSPASGLAGRRYQETQYF.

The J gene is TRBJ2-2, the V gene TRBV7-3; possible D gene TRBD2, 6 bases. Trimming cost V 2 bases and J 9 bases, with 10 bases left between them. Per the germline V gene, CDR1 is SGHTA and CDR2 is FQGTGA. The CDR3 loop spans 13 amino acids. The CDR3 DNA reads as TGTGCCAGCAGCTTATATGCGGGGTGGGAGCTGTTTTTT. As protein: CASSLYAGWELFF.

This clone has a single count. This chain joins TRBV29-1 and TRBJ1-2, with 8 bases matching TRBD1. This CDR3 has 17 amino acids. With V trimmed by 4 bases and J by 4 bases, 17 bases remained unmatched. Germline lookup yields CDR1 SQVTM and CDR2 ANQGSEA. CDR3 sequence reads: CSVVDIGAGGSAYGYTF. In DNA form, the CDR3 reads TGCAGCGTTGTCGATATTGGGGCAGGGGGCTCGGCCTATGGCTACACCTTC.

V and J are TRBV5-6 and TRBJ2-7, with D maybe TRBD1 (5 bases). V was clipped by 0 bases and J by 5 bases, with 9 bases between them. This CDR3 has 13 amino acids. CDR1 SGHDT and CDR2 YYEEEE come from the germline V gene. CDR3 loop: CASSLGQYDEQYF. As DNA, the CDR3 is TGTGCCAGCAGCTTGGGACAGTACGACGAGCAGTACTTC.

The genes are TRBV9 and TRBJ2-7, with D perhaps matching TRBD1 (5 bases). Germline CDR1 reads SGDLS; CDR2 reads YYNGEE. The CDR3 covers 12 residues. Trimming pared 4 bases from V and 6 bases from J, leaving 11 bases between. CDR3 region: CASSPPGPEQYF. CDR3 in DNA: TGTGCCAGCAGCCCCCCAGGGCCCGAGCAGTACTTC.

The rearrangement uses TRBV6-5 and TRBJ1-5; 7 bases line up with TRBD1. Germline V gene lookup returns CDR1 MNHEY and CDR2 SVGAGI. This CDR3 comprises 15 residues. Losses at the gene ends were 4 bases for V and 4 bases for J; bases not matched to a gene: 7. The CDR3 DNA follows: TGTGCCAGCAGTTCCGGTAGGGGGCTTAATCAGCCCCAGCATTTT. Encoded protein: CASSSGRGLNQPQHF.

The chain uses TRBV4-2 and TRBJ2-2; 12 bases map to TRBD2. The CDR3 totals 16 residues. Trimming took 4 bases from V and 4 from J; bases not matched to a gene: 4. Germline V lookup: CDR1 LGHNA, CDR2 YNFKEQ. In nucleotides, the CDR3 is TGTGCCAGCAGCCCCCGACTAGCGGGGGTCACCGGGGAGCTGTTTTTT. Residues: CASSPRLAGVTGELFF.

The CDR3 coding sequence is TGCGCCAGCAGCCCTCAGGGTAGCAATCAGCCCCAGCATTTT. Protein sequence: CASSPQGSNQPQHF. The chain recombines TRBV4-1 with TRBJ1-5, with a weak D call TRBD1 (5 bases). CDR3 length: 14 amino acids. Germline V gene lookup returns CDR1 MGHRA and CDR2 YSYEKL. The V end lost 4 bases, the J end lost 0 bases, and 7 bases lay between the germline ends.

The chain joins TRBV7-8 to TRBJ2-7; no definite D call. Trimming stripped 2 bases from V and 2 bases from J, with 7 bases between. Germline loops: CDR1 SGHVS, CDR2 FQNEAQ. The CDR3 consists of 13 residues. DNA for the CDR3: TGTGCCAGCAGCTTACAGGTTGCCTACGAGCAGTACTTC. This translates into CASSLQVAYEQYF.